The 23 T cell receptor beta chains in this list originate from one sample, sequenced in a study of T-cell reconstitution after alpha-beta-depleted transplantation in children. Researchers prepared the TCRbeta library using unique molecular identifiers, the study reports. Via MiXCR, TCRdb re-called the PCR reads, giving one row per CDR3 protein. The table has some 600,000 distinct CDR3 sequences, over 10% seen once. This sample comprised PBMCs, mostly from graft donor cells, obtained 360 days after TCRalphabeta/CD19-depleted stem cell transplant. These receptors all come from a male patient under 18 who had a stem cell transplant for acute myeloid leukemia, so the T cells may come from the graft donor.

This chain joins TRBV28 and TRBJ1-2; D is unresolved. CDR3 length: 12 amino acids. The germline CDR1 and CDR2 sequences are MDHEN and SYDVKM. Trimming removed 5 bases at V and 8 bases at J, with 12 bases between. Written as DNA, the CDR3 is TGTGCCAGCAGTACCTCCCCGGGGGGCTACACCTTC. It encodes CASSTSPGGYTF.

This clonotype showed up just a few times. V gene TRBV12-3 or TRBV12-4 combines with J gene TRBJ2-7; 10 bases agree with TRBD2. The CDR3 has 15 residues. The V segment lost 5 bases and the J segment 4 bases; nucleotides outside the gene matches: 8. In DNA form, the CDR3 reads TGTGCCAGCAGTCATAGCGGGAGGATTAGTTACGAGCAGTACTTC. Encoded protein: CASSHSGRISYEQYF.

The chain has TRBV11-2 and TRBJ2-1; possibly TRBD1 for D (6 bases). The germline CDR1 and CDR2 sequences are SGHAT and FQNNGV. Between the trimmed V and J ends, which lost 5 bases and 5 bases, there was a span of 25 bases. The CDR3 is 18 residues long. The CDR3, as DNA: TGTGCCAGCAGCCTCCGCGAGGGGCCGGGATGGGGGCACAATGAGCAGTTCTTC. It is translated as CASSLREGPGWGHNEQFF.

The chain uses TRBV7-9 and TRBJ2-7; a weak D match, TRBD1 (6 bases). V was pared by 4 bases and J by 2 bases, with 15 bases between. The CDR3 sequence is 15 residues long. Germline CDR1 SEHNR, CDR2 FQNEAQ (reference sequence). The CDR3 sequence is CASSSYRVPTYEQYF. The CDR3 DNA reads TGTGCCAGCAGCTCATACAGGGTCCCTACCTACGAGCAGTACTTC.

This clonotype was seen many times. This chain connects TRBV28 to TRBJ2-7; perhaps TRBD1 as D (5 bases). V lost 5 bases and J 3 bases, leaving 11 bases between the germline ends. CDR3 size: 13 residues. Germline CDR1 reads MDHEN; CDR2 reads SYDVKM. CDR3 region: CASSRDSFYEQYF. CDR3 DNA: TGTGCCAGCAGTCGCGACAGTTTCTACGAGCAGTACTTC.

This clonotype was counted at least ten times. This rearrangement joins TRBV11-2 to TRBJ1-1; D remains ambiguous. The length of the CDR3 is 12 residues. The V end was cut by 2 bases, the J end by 5 bases, with 6 bases between. Germline assignment: CDR1 SGHAT and CDR2 FQNNGV. The CDR3 region is CASSLTTTEAFF. The CDR3 nucleotides read TGTGCCAGCAGCTTAACGACAACTGAAGCTTTCTTT.

Many counts were recorded for this clonotype. The chain uses TRBV5-1 and TRBJ1-1, with D perhaps matching TRBD1 (5 bases). Germline values: CDR1 SGHRS, CDR2 YFSETQ. This CDR3 comprises 14 residues. Trimming stripped 3 bases from V and 4 bases from J, with 13 bases between. The CDR3, as DNA: TGCGCCAGCAGCTGGAACGGGGCGGGCACTGAAGCTTTCTTT. Translating gives CASSWNGAGTEAFF.

Only one count was recorded for this clonotype. This chain uses TRBV12-3 or TRBV12-4 with TRBJ1-1; D call uncertain. This CDR3 is built from 13 residues. V dropped 6 bases and J dropped 4 bases, with 12 bases sitting between them. The CDR3 is CASRVTQSTEAFF. In nucleotides, the CDR3 is TGTGCCAGCAGAGTCACCCAGTCCACTGAAGCTTTCTTT.

The chain combines TRBV14 with TRBJ1-4; D gene ambiguous. Germline V gene sequence: CDR1 SGHDN, CDR2 FVKESK. V lost 0 bases and J 5 bases, leaving 13 bases between the germline ends. The CDR3 has 16 amino acids. This CDR3 is CASSQDGPEYNEKLFF. For the CDR3, the DNA is TGTGCCAGCAGCCAAGATGGCCCAGAGTACAATGAAAAACTGTTTTTT.

V is TRBV20-1 and J is TRBJ2-7, with TRBD2 identical over 7 bases. The V and J ends lost 1 base and 0 bases, in that order; junction bases with no gene match: 6. Germline CDR1 DFQATT, CDR2 SNEGSKA (reference sequence). The CDR3 runs to 15 residues. CDR3 DNA sequence: TGCAGTGCTAGAGGCCCTAGCGGCTTCTCCTACGAGCAGTACTTC. Encoded protein: CSARGPSGFSYEQYF.

A few counts support this clonotype. J is TRBJ2-3 and V is TRBV11-2; 8 bases fit TRBD2. The trim removed 5 bases at V and 1 base at J, leaving 5 bases unmatched. From germline, CDR1 is SGHAT and CDR2 FQNNGV. The CDR3 covers 15 residues. The CDR3 here is CASSGLASRTDTQYF. The CDR3 nucleotides are TGTGCCAGCAGCGGACTAGCTTCTCGCACAGATACGCAGTATTTT.

This clonotype turned up a few times. The CDR3 nucleotides read TGTGCCAGCAGCCATCCCGGCGGGAGAGGCCGGTCCGGGGGCTACGAGCAGTACTTC. It specifies CASSHPGGRGRSGGYEQYF. V is TRBV4-2 and J is TRBJ2-7, with TRBD2 matching over 7 bases. V dropped 3 bases and J dropped 3; count of bases not matched to a gene: 20. The V gene's germline CDR1 is LGHNA and CDR2 YNFKEQ. The CDR3 sequence is 19 residues long.

The chain has TRBV7-3 and TRBJ2-3; TRBD2 agrees at 11 bases. V dropped 4 bases and J dropped 1; count of bases not matched to a gene: 7. The CDR3 has 17 residues. Germline lookup yields CDR1 SGHTA and CDR2 FQGTGA. The CDR3 nucleotides read TGTGCCAGCAGCTCTATAGCGGGAGGGCGTGGCACAGATACGCAGTATTTT. It yields the protein CASSSIAGGRGTDTQYF. Supplemented by reference TRBV7-3 and TRBJ2-3, the full variable domain reads GAGVSQTPSNKVTEKGKYVELRCDPISGHTALYWYRQSLGQGPEFLIYFQGTGAADDSGLPNDRFFAVRPEGSVSTLKIQRTERGDSAVYLCASSSIAGGRGTDTQYFGPGTRLTVL.

This clonotype has a count of ten or more. This sequence joins TRBV6-5 and TRBJ2-2; the D gene is possibly TRBD2 (5 bases). The CDR3 is made up of 14 amino acids. V shed 6 bases and J shed 8 bases, with 16 bases lying between them. In germline, CDR1 is MNHEY, CDR2 SVGAGI. The CDR3 region is CASSYLQGGGELFF. In DNA, the CDR3 is TGTGCCAGCAGCTACCTTCAAGGCGGGGGGGAGCTGTTTTTT.

There are a few counts of this clonotype. J is TRBJ2-3 and V is TRBV25-1; D call uncertain. The V end lost 0 bases, the J end lost 2 bases, and 6 bases lay between the germline ends. This CDR3 is 14 amino acids long. Germline lookup yields CDR1 MGHDK and CDR2 SYGVNS. Here the CDR3 DNA reads TGTGCCAGCAGTGAATATAGGCCCACAGATACGCAGTATTTT. Protein product: CASSEYRPTDTQYF.

J is TRBJ2-3 and V is TRBV18, with TRBD2 matching over 8 bases. Trimming took 4 bases from V and 6 from J; bases not matched to a gene: 18. The CDR3 runs to 18 residues. CDR1 KGHSH and CDR2 LQKENI come from the germline V gene. In DNA, the CDR3 is TGTGCCAGCTCACACCTCACCACAGGTGCGGGAGGCCCCGATACGCAGTATTTT. Translated, it gives CASSHLTTGAGGPDTQYF.

The chain joins TRBV6-2 or TRBV6-3 to TRBJ2-7; D is undetermined. The germline gives CDR1 MNHEY, CDR2 SVGEGT. This CDR3 is built from 20 residues. The V gene lost 2 bases and the J gene lost 2 bases, with 28 bases spanning the gap. The CDR3 loop reads CASSYPDPWLGDPPPYEQYF. The CDR3 DNA reads as TGTGCCAGCAGTTACCCCGATCCTTGGCTGGGCGATCCCCCACCCTACGAGCAGTACTTC.

This clonotype was counted ten times or more. This chain links TRBV5-1 with TRBJ2-7; TRBD1 matches 11 bases. With 0 bases clipped from V and 3 bases from J, the junction kept 5 bases outside the gene matches. Germline loops: CDR1 SGHRS, CDR2 YFSETQ. This CDR3 contains 16 residues. CDR3 in amino acids: CASSLVGQGARYEQYF. The CDR3 DNA follows: TGCGCCAGCAGCTTGGTCGGACAGGGGGCGCGCTACGAGCAGTACTTC.

This clonotype was seen a few times. The genes are TRBV5-6 and TRBJ2-7; 9 bases line up with TRBD2. This CDR3 is built from 16 residues. The J segment lost 4 bases and the V segment lost 0 bases, leaving 8 bases of the junction unmatched. Germline-derived CDR1 and CDR2 are SGHDT and YYEEEE. This chain's CDR3 is CASSLARGLAFYEQYF. The CDR3 bases are TGTGCCAGCAGCTTGGCACGCGGACTAGCGTTTTACGAGCAGTACTTC.

For this clonotype: Lacking the conserved final phenylalanine or tryptophan, this CDR3 likely reflects a read error. The chain recombines TRBV20-1 with TRBJ2-7; possible D gene TRBD1, 6 bases. The CDR3 runs to 13 residues. In germline, CDR1 is DFQATT, CDR2 SNEGSKA (reference sequence). V lost 1 base and J 2 bases, leaving 9 bases between the germline ends. For the CDR3, the DNA is TGCAGTGCTAGAGCACGGGACACCTACGAGCAGTACTAC. Translating it yields CSARARDTYEQYY.

This clonotype was counted a few times. The chain employs TRBV7-3 and TRBJ2-1, with a possible D match to TRBD2 (6 bases). Trimming removed 4 bases at V and 4 bases at J, with 17 bases between. The CDR3 totals 16 residues. Looked up from germline, CDR1 is SGHTA and CDR2 is FQGTGA. The CDR3 sequence: CASSSRPGLSYNEQFF. The CDR3 coding sequence is TGTGCCAGCAGCTCACGACCGGGACTCTCGTACAATGAGCAGTTCTTC.

In this sample, this clonotype turned up a few times. The chain has TRBV24-1 and TRBJ2-1; no firm D call. Germline lookup yields CDR1 KGHDR and CDR2 SFDVKD. Trimming took off 5 bases at V and 3 bases at J, with 10 bases between the two ends. The CDR3 contains 14 residues. CDR3 residues: CATSARLGYNEQFF. CDR3 in DNA: TGTGCCACCAGTGCGCGCTTAGGCTACAATGAGCAGTTCTTC.

This clonotype came up a few times. The chain joins TRBV4-3 to TRBJ2-3, with D unclear. The CDR3 loop spans 14 amino acids. The V end lost 0 bases, the J end lost 10 bases, and 14 bases lay between the germline ends. The germline V gene has CDR1 LGHNA and CDR2 YSLEER. DNA for the CDR3: TGCGCCAGCAGCCAAGACCAATGGACCAGATCGCAGTATTTT. Protein product: CASSQDQWTRSQYF.